The 11 T cell receptor beta chains in this list originate from one sample, sequenced in a study of beta chain features in type 1 diabetes. Study-wide results and limits: When Type 1 diabetes patients were examined, their TCRB CDR3s proved moderately but significantly shorter in all four CD4+ subsets.

Their antigen targets remain unknown. As every portion of the isolated RNA was reverse transcribed, the sequencing read expressed TCRB transcripts. Only in-frame clones appear in the TCRdb table, and some are missing; sequencing was by immunoSEQ multiplex PCR. Here the sample spans about 660,000 clones, 11% to 15% being singletons. Material for sequencing was naive CD4+ T cells from blood. These receptors originate from a man younger than 35 with type 1 diabetes.

J is TRBJ2-1 and V is TRBV1; no DNA check was done on the table's D call, TRBD2. TRBV1 represents a pseudogene. This CDR3 contains 17 residues. CDR3 nucleotides: TGCACCAGCAGCCATCATTTAAGAGGGAGTTTCAACAATGAGCAGTTCTTC. Translating it yields CTSSHHLRGSFNNEQFF.

This clone has just a few counts. The chain uses TRBV6-6 and TRBJ1-5; TRBD1 matches 7 bases. The CDR3 has 15 residues. The V gene end was trimmed by 8 bases and the J gene end by 3 bases; junction bases not matched to a gene: 10. CDR1 and CDR2 (germline): MNHNY, SVGAGI (reference sequence). The CDR3 here is CASFPGDSANQPQHF. CDR3 nucleotide sequence: TGTGCCAGCTTTCCAGGGGACAGCGCCAATCAGCCCCAGCATTTT.

Only a few counts were recorded for this clone. This rearrangement joins TRBV29-1 to TRBJ2-1; D perhaps matches TRBD1 (5 bases). The CDR3 covers 13 residues. Deletions cut 4 bases from V and 0 bases from J, with 7 bases between. The germline V gene encodes CDR1 SQVTM and CDR2 ANQGSEA. CDR3 DNA: TGCAGCGTTGCACAGGTCTCCTACAATGAGCAGTTCTTC. Amino acids: CSVAQVSYNEQFF.

This clone was observed a few times. This chain connects TRBV19 to TRBJ1-5; D is perhaps TRBD1 (5 bases). Germline lookup yields CDR1 LNHDA and CDR2 SQIVND (reference sequence). Trimming left V 3 bases short and J 0 bases short, with 12 bases between. The CDR3 length is 16 residues. CDR3 amino acids: CASSIRGTDSNQPQHF. In DNA form, the CDR3 reads TGTGCCAGTAGTATTAGGGGCACAGATAGCAATCAGCCCCAGCATTTT. Combining the CDR3 with reference TRBV19 and TRBJ1-5 gives the whole variable domain DGGITQSPKYLFRKEGQNVTLSCEQNLNHDAMYWYRQDPGQGLRLIYYSQIVNDFQKGDIAEGYSVSREKKESFPLTVTSAQKNPTAFYLCASSIRGTDSNQPQHFGDGTRLSIL.

Remarks on this clone: This sample includes further DNA sequences coding for the same CDR3. The J gene is TRBJ2-7, the V gene TRBV30; D may correspond to TRBD1 or TRBD2 (5 bases each). V lost 0 bases and J 3 bases, leaving 12 bases between the germline ends. This CDR3 region has 14 residues. The germline V gene encodes CDR1 GTSNPN and CDR2 SVGIG (reference sequence). CDR3 amino acids: CAWSVGGGSYEQYF. In nucleotides, the CDR3 is TGTGCCTGGAGTGTTGGGGGTGGGAGCTACGAGCAGTACTTC.

The rearrangement links TRBV5-1 to TRBJ2-7; D perhaps matches TRBD1 (6 bases). Germline lookup yields CDR1 SGHRS and CDR2 YFSETQ. Trimming left V 0 bases short and J 5 bases short, with 12 bases between. CDR3 length equals 14 residues. CDR3 loop: CASSLEWGRNEQYF. CDR3 bases: TGCGCCAGCAGCTTGGAGTGGGGGCGCAACGAGCAGTACTTC.

The gene calls are TRBV7-2 and TRBJ2-7, with no clear D. The ends were cut back, 10 bases at V and 3 bases at J, with 16 bases in the middle. CDR3 length: 13 residues. Germline CDR1 SGHTA, CDR2 FQGNSA. The CDR3 loop is CATSPATYYEQYF. For the CDR3, the DNA is TGTGCCACCAGTCCAGCGACCTACTACGAGCAGTACTTC. The full variable domain, in which reference TRBV7-2 and TRBJ2-7 provide the parts outside the CDR3, is GAGVSQSPSNKVTEKGKDVELRCDPISGHTALYWYRQSLGQGLEFLIYFQGNSAPDKSGLPSDRFSAERTGGSVSTLTIQRTQQEDSAVYLCATSPATYYEQYFGPGTRLTVT.

This clone was detected a few times. The chain is built from TRBV10-3 and TRBJ2-7; 12 bases align to TRBD1. The germline V gene has CDR1 ENHRY and CDR2 SYGVKD. The CDR3 spans 13 residues. Unmatched junction bases numbered 9, after V lost 11 bases and J lost 7 bases. CDR3 sequence: CASRDRGLGEQYF. In DNA form, the CDR3 reads TGTGCCTCCAGGGACAGGGGGCTTGGGGAGCAGTACTTC.

This rearrangement joins TRBV9 to TRBJ2-1; the match to TRBD2 covers 8 bases. Germline V gene sequence: CDR1 SGDLS, CDR2 YYNGEE. V was pared by 5 bases and J by 4 bases, with 8 bases of the junction left unmatched. This CDR3 comprises 15 residues. CDR3 DNA sequence: TGTGCCAGCAGGGCGGGGGGCGGCGGTTACAATGAGCAGTTCTTC. It specifies CASRAGGGGYNEQFF. Using reference TRBV9 and TRBJ2-1 for the parts outside the CDR3, the full variable domain is DSGVTQTPKHLITATGQRVTLRCSPRSGDLSVYWYQQSLDQGLQFLIQYYNGEERAKGNILERFSAQQFPDLHSELNLSSLELGDSALYFCASRAGGGGYNEQFFGPGTRLTVL.

This chain uses TRBV27 with TRBJ1-1; maybe TRBD1 (5 bases). Germline V gives CDR1 MNHEY, CDR2 SMNVEV (reference sequence). CDR3 size: 15 residues. V lost 6 bases, J lost 3 bases, and 17 bases lay in between. The CDR3 here is CASSFDSPGDTEAFF. CDR3 DNA sequence: TGTGCCAGCAGCTTTGACAGCCCGGGGGACACTGAAGCTTTCTTT.

This clone turned up a few times. The chain combines TRBV5-1 with TRBJ2-1; 8 nucleotides align to TRBD2. The CDR3 has 14 residues. Trimming removed 2 bases from V and 8 bases from J; junction bases left unmatched: 6. Germline CDR1 reads SGHRS; CDR2 reads YFSETQ. CDR3 residues: CASSFIAGSDEQFF. The CDR3 region has the DNA TGCGCCAGCAGCTTCATAGCGGGGTCTGATGAGCAGTTCTTC.